The clone carrying this TCR beta chain was counted only a few times. Its antigen is unidentified. The data derive from a study of T cell repertoires in cytomegalovirus infection. Turning to the study itself: Epitope selection comprised recently identified HLA-C-restricted CMV epitopes and well-studied HLA-B-restricted CMV epitopes. Public TCR beta signatures provided an indication of both CMV infection and a matching HLA type. Study findings and constraints: The study found HLA-C-restricted CMV-specific TCR beta clonotypes dominating the ex vivo response.

TCRdb itself ran the reads through MiXCR, one entry per CDR3 protein. Seen here are approximately 990,000 distinct CDR3 sequences, roughly 31% observed once, and the top ten hold around an eighth. The V end was cut by 1 base, the J end by 5 bases, with 11 bases between. The CDR3 runs 14 residues. CDR1 is SGHAT and CDR2 is FQNNGV in the germline V gene. The chain couples TRBV11-2 to TRBJ2-5; D is possibly TRBD2 (5 bases). This receptor was identified in a human donor in good health (CMV status not recorded). Some clones in this sample may be carry-over from other donors' samples. The sample consisted of cultured CD8+ T cells from PBMCs, taken from culture after CMV antigen stimulation. The CDR3 protein is CASSLAGSYETQYF. CDR3 bases: TGTGCCAGCAGCTTAGCGGGGAGCTATGAGACCCAGTACTTC.